A single T cell receptor beta chain is shown here with its context. This clonotype showed up just a few times. Which antigen it targets is not known. No much larger clonotype is one base removed from it; base qualities were not supplied. This sample was included in a study of immune reconstitution after stem cell transplant in scleroderma (dated by TCRdb to the late 2010s). The germline V gene sets CDR1 to SGHRS and CDR2 to YFSETQ. V gives up 1 base and J gives up 2 bases, and the segment between their germline ends measures 5 bases. The CDR3 sequence holds 13 residues, the cysteine and phenylalanine included. Only CDR3 DNA is held: 39 bases, read in frame from base 1. Library generation was performed with RT-PCR. TCRdb names Illumina MiSeq as the instrument used. TCRdb passed the public sequencing reads through fastp at Q25 and MiXCR, retaining productive beta sequences. A single entry per CDR3 protein holds the most common genes and DNA from its merged rows. This sample gives approximately 2,000 distinct CDR3 sequences in total; about 13% of them show up just once. The top ten clones comprise more than 55% of the sample.

Recombination linked TRBV5-1 to TRBJ2-3, with the D gene uncertain. This specimen was taken before or after autologous hematopoietic stem cell transplantation (not recorded which). The clonotype was recovered from a female donor with systemic sclerosis. At the DNA level, the sequence is TGCGCCAGCAGCTTGTCGTACACAGATACGCAGTATTTT. This encodes CASSLSYTDTQYF.